This T cell receptor (beta chain) was observed in a study of blood T cell repertoires in COVID-19 (dated by TCRdb to the early 2020s). A note on the overall study: Samples from collaborators originated in the United States, Italy and Spain and spanned both the acute and convalescent phases of COVID-19. The material from the prospective study consisted of cDNA or gDNA derived from T cells, B-cell-depleted T cells, or PBMCs. Subjects who had been exposed to COVID-19, were actively infected with it, or had recovered from it provided the deeply sampled blood TCRbeta repertoires that made up the dataset. A de-identified subject ID, COVID-19 status, age in years and sex were almost always included in the sample metadata. A freely available public database, intended as a resource for researchers studying the immune response to SARS-CoV-2, is where the repertoires were released. HLA class I and class II types, where available, came from metadata supplied by the sample provider rather than from assay-based typing. The samples were drawn from two sources: the first 160 participants of the ongoing ImmuneRACE study, and approximately 1,300 subjects contributed by 6 global collaborators. On the study overall, not on this receptor specifically: How much clinical and demographic metadata was included differed by source and by participant, and the metadata was provided uncurated.

Enrolling through a virtual design, the prospective study's participants ranged in age from roughly 18 to 95 years and lived across 20 to 30 United States geographic areas. To assign participants to cohorts, the prospective study relied on clinical history that participants themselves reported in a screening survey and a study questionnaire. In the prospective study, mobile phlebotomists collected whole blood, serum and a nasopharyngeal or oropharyngeal swab from each participant. Additional blood draws and questionnaires over an approximately two-month period could optionally be provided by prospective study participants. Blood samples from the prospective study were shipped frozen or at room temperature prior to DNA extraction. The CDR3 starts with the cysteine, ends with the phenylalanine, and has 13 residues. Left in the record is the CDR3 DNA by itself, 39 bases read in frame from the first base. CDR1 WSHSY and CDR2 SAAADI are derived from the germline V gene. The V end loses 5 bases and the J end loses 7 bases, and a stretch of 14 bases separates them.

To note about this clone: It has no known antigen specificity. Per-base qualities were not stored, and no clone one base away is much larger.

The immunoSEQ Assay, a bias-controlled multiplex PCR, was used to amplify TCRbeta CDR3 regions from genomic DNA. In the authors' own workflow: The number of nucleated cells in each sample was estimated by amplification of reference gene primers within the assay. Sequence reads were collapsed and filtered to measure the absolute abundance of every unique TCRbeta CDR3 rearrangement. For each sample, productive Simpson clonality was calculated as the square root of Simpson's diversity index over productive rearrangements. TCRdb retrieved this table from immuneACCESS and kept in-frame rearrangements only. Not all clones are present; in checked studies, unresolved V genes account for under half, and no reason is known for the remainder. V, J and clone size are those of that table, while D and trimming were read from the DNA. The sample profile shows roughly 260,000 clones; around 90% of them were found once. Just over 2.5% of the sample is taken by the ten largest.

The receptor was derived from a woman under 40 with acute COVID-19. The V and J segments used are TRBV10-2 and TRBJ1-1; no D gene call is confident. The material sequenced was PBMCs or T cells enriched from blood (not recorded which). CDR3 protein: CASSSRQVHEAFF. DNA sequence: TGCGCCAGCAGTAGCAGACAAGTCCATGAAGCTTTCTTT.